This TCR beta chain was documented in a study of T-cell memory formation after mild COVID-19. The CDR3 loop spans 15 amino acids. Trimming cost V 5 bases and J 5 bases, with 19 bases left between them. Germline V gene lookup returns CDR1 MNHNS and CDR2 SASEGT. TCRdb called the 5' RACE reads again in MiXCR, with one record for every CDR3 protein. The data show about 110,000 distinct CDR3 sequences, 18% seen once. This clonotype was observed once. Its specificity is unknown. General observations from the study: Memory from before infection featured some responding clones, which suggests cross-reactive memory joined. Clones contracting over day 15 to 85 were CD4/CD8 balanced, with later expanders leaning CD4+. Among CD4+ contracting clones, most were CM and EM, and CD8+ ones EMRA.

V gene TRBV6-1 combines with J gene TRBJ2-7, with TRBD2 as a possible D gene (6 bases). The TCR sequence derives from a man younger than 35 who had mild COVID-19 (a few samples of this study predate the infection). Cell type and time point are not known. The sequencing input was PBMCs or a T cell subset sorted from them (not recorded which). The CDR3 here is CASSRRGGVTDEQYF. The CDR3 DNA follows: TGTGCCAGCAGTCGACGGGGCGGGGTCACGGACGAGCAGTACTTC.